This entry is about one T cell receptor beta chain. Other DNA variants within this sample encode the same CDR3. This sample was included in a study of shared clonotypes between healthy human individuals. Positively selected for CCR7, the CD45RO-negative cells used as naive CD8 cells excluded terminally differentiated effector memory CD45RA+ cells. The donor population consisted of healthy HIV-negative adults with no recent acute infections or vaccinations. Germline V lookup: CDR1 SGHTA, CDR2 FQGNSA. V lost 1 base and J 6 bases, leaving 10 bases between the germline ends. The CDR3 runs to 14 residues. Repertoires were generated with immunoSEQ multiplex PCR, while TCRdb's copy carries only in-frame clones and drops some. The sample contains more than 2 million clones, approximately 92% of which appear only once.

The TCR originated in a man aged 18 to 35 in good health. Some clones in this sample may be carry-over from other donors' samples. The sequencing sample was made of naive CD8+ T cells from PBMCs. V usage is TRBV7-2 and J usage is TRBJ2-1; TRBD2 is a possible D gene (6 bases). As DNA, the CDR3 is TGTGCCAGCAGCTTAGTACTAGCCGCCAATGAGCAGTTCTTC. It encodes CASSLVLAANEQFF.